The T cell receptor beta chain described here comes from a study of CD8 T cells in ankylosing spondylitis. Broader study findings: Apparently characteristic of ankylosing spondylitis blood was a TCR beta motif (under ten highly homologous variants). Disease-linked clones were found to be CD8+ and relatively rare in peripheral blood.

TCRdb independently ran MiXCR on the 5' RACE reads; one entry per CDR3 protein. The data contain some 140,000 distinct CDR3 sequences, 7.5% to 9.5% of them singletons. Remarks on this clonotype: Its antigen is not known.

Sequencing was performed on synovial fluid, either unsorted or a sorted T cell fraction (not recorded which). The sequence derives from a male donor with ankylosing spondylitis.

CDR3 DNA: TGTGCCAGCCCCCCAGGAAGGGTATCCACCGGGGAGCTGTTTTTT. As protein: CASPPGRVSTGELFF. The chain combines TRBV11-2 with TRBJ2-2; unclear D gene. From germline, CDR1 is SGHAT and CDR2 FQNNGV. The CDR3 runs to 15 residues. The V end was cut by 8 bases, the J end by 4 bases, with 17 bases between.